Listed below are T cell receptor beta chains from one sample, sequenced in a study of T cell responses to AZD1222 COVID-19 vaccine. Some clones are missing from TCRdb's copy, which holds only in-frame ones; the method was immunoSEQ multiplex PCR. The table has 110,000 to 150,000 clones, nearly 95% seen once. Sequenced material: peripheral blood, taken on day 0 of AZD1222 vaccination. The source of these receptors is an adult in good health. Both conserved end residues are part of each CDR3. The order of the fields is clone size, V gene, J gene, D gene, CDR3 DNA, CDR3 protein. A D gene is named only where the DNA matches it firmly. The size field is filled for only some rows; it gives once, few, many or a size class.

NA	TRBV6-2/TRBV6-3	TRBJ1-5	NA	TGTGCCAGCAGACCTATCCCGGACAGCACCCAGCATTTT	CASRPIPDSTQHF
NA	TRBV9	TRBJ1-2	NA	TGTGCCAGCAGCTTCGGGGCGGGAGCCACTTTATATGGCTACACCTTC	CASSFGAGATLYGYTF
NA	TRBV19	TRBJ2-2	TRBD2	TGTGCCAGTAGTATTAGCACTAGCGGGAGTTTAACCGGGGAGCTGTTTTTT	CASSISTSGSLTGELFF
NA	TRBV5-1	TRBJ2-7	TRBD2	TGCGCCAGCAGCTTGGGACTAGCGGATTACGAGCAGTACTTC	CASSLGLADYEQYF
NA	TRBV7-9	TRBJ1-1	NA	TGTGCCAGCAGCTTTACCGGGAGGGGACTGGCTGAAGCTTTCTTT	CASSFTGRGLAEAFF
NA	TRBV21-1	TRBJ1-2	NA	TGTGCCAGCAGCAAAGACGGGCAGGTTAATGGCTACACCTTC	CASSKDGQVNGYTF
NA	TRBV5-4	TRBJ1-2	NA	TGTGCCAGCAGTTCCAGAGGGGTTAACTATGGCTACACCTTC	CASSSRGVNYGYTF
NA	TRBV7-2	TRBJ2-1	NA	TGTGCCAGCAGCTTTATGATATCCTCCTACAATGAGCAGTTCTTC	CASSFMISSYNEQFF
once	TRBV27	TRBJ1-1	NA	TGTGCCAGCAGTTTGATAGGGTGGAGGACTGAAGCTTTCTTT	CASSLIGWRTEAFF
NA	TRBV19	TRBJ2-1	NA	TGTGCCAGTAGCCCCGGGAGCAGGAGTGGTGAGCAGTTCTTC	CASSPGSRSGEQFF
once	TRBV2	TRBJ1-2	NA	TGTGCCAGCAGTGATGGATTGGGGCCCTATGGCTACACCTTC	CASSDGLGPYGYTF
NA	TRBV14	TRBJ2-1	NA	TGTGCCAGCAGCCAGGTCCGGTTTGAGCAGTTCTTC	CASSQVRFEQFF